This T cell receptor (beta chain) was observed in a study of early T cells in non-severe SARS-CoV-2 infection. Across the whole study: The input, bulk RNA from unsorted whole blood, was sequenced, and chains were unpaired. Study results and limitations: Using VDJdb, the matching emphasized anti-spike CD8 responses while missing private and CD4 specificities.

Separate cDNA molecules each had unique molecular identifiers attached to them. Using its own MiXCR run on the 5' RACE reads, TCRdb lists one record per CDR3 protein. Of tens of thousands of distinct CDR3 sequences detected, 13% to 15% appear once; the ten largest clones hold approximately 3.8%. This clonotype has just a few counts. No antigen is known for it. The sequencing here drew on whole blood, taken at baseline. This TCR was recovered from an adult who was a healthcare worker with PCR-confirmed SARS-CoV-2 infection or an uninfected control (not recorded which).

CDR3 region: CASSELGGSSYGYTF. The CDR3, as DNA: TGTGCCAGCAGCGAATTGGGGGGCTCCAGCTATGGCTACACCTTC. The chain has TRBV6-1 and TRBJ1-2, with a tentative D call TRBD1 (6 bases). The CDR3 spans 15 residues. The V and J ends lost 6 bases and 4 bases respectively, with 18 bases between them. Germline CDR1 is MNHNS and CDR2 is SASEGT.